Given below is one T cell receptor (beta chain) in context. This record comes from a study of blood T cell repertoires in COVID-19. For the study at large: Collection of acute and convalescent COVID-19 samples took place in the United States, Italy and Spain.

Assay used: immunoSEQ multiplex PCR; TCRdb lists only in-frame clones, some missing. Of approximately 70,000 clones detected, roughly 77% appear once; the ten largest clones hold about 0.83%. In germline, CDR1 is KGHSH, CDR2 LQKENI. V lost 6 bases and J lost 2; bases outside the gene matches: 9. CDR3 length equals 16 residues. The V and J genes are TRBV18 and TRBJ2-7; 11 positions match TRBD2. The clonotype originates from a woman in her sixties or seventies with acute or convalescent COVID-19. Sequenced: peripheral blood. The DNA for the CDR3 is TGTGCCAGCTCCCCCAGTCGACTAGCGGGGCCCTACGAGCAGTACTTC. It yields the protein CASSPSRLAGPYEQYF.